These T cell receptor beta chains were read from a single sample in a study of blood T cell repertoires in COVID-19. Clones were read by immunoSEQ multiplex PCR, and TCRdb kept only the in-frame ones, dropping some. The data show some 300,000 clones, with about nine tenths seen just once and approximately 7.2% held by the top ten. Sequenced input: peripheral blood. These receptor sequences come from a woman aged 30 to 39 who had recovered from COVID-19. Each CDR3 is given with its conserved first and last residue. D genes are given only for firm matches. Not all rows give a size; the values are once, few, many and, for expanded clones, a class.

V gene,D gene,clone size,J gene,CDR3 DNA,CDR3 protein
TRBV2,TRBD1,NA,TRBJ1-4,TGTGCCACCACAGGGGATAATGAAAAACTGTTTTTT,CATTGDNEKLFF
TRBV7-9,NA,NA,TRBJ1-1,TGTGCCAGCACCTCACAGGGGAACACTGAAGCTTTCTTT,CASTSQGNTEAFF
TRBV5-1,TRBD1,NA,TRBJ2-1,TGCGCCAGCAGTGCGACAGGGGCTGCCGATGAGCAGTTCTTC,CASSATGAADEQFF
TRBV4-3,NA,NA,TRBJ1-2,TGCGCCAGCAGCCAAGACCCAATCGCGAACTATGGCTACACCTTC,CASSQDPIANYGYTF
TRBV7-3,TRBD1,NA,TRBJ1-1,TGTGCCAGCAGCCAAGGGACAGGCAACACTGAAGCTTTCTTT,CASSQGTGNTEAFF
TRBV28,NA,NA,TRBJ2-5,TGTGCCAGTACAGATAAAGAGACCCAGTACTTC,CASTDKETQYF
TRBV5-4,TRBD2,NA,TRBJ2-1,TGTGCCAGCAGCTCCCCAGGCGGGGGAAGCAATGAGCAGTTCTTC,CASSSPGGGSNEQFF
TRBV28,TRBD1,NA,TRBJ2-5,TGTGCCAGCAGTTTTAGTTCCGGGACAGGGGGAGAGACCCAGTACTTC,CASSFSSGTGGETQYF
TRBV5-6,NA,NA,TRBJ1-6,TGTGCCAGCAGCTTGTTACAGGGTCCATATCATTCACCCCTCCACTTT,CASSLLQGPYHSPLHF
TRBV28,TRBD1,NA,TRBJ2-3,TGTGCCACCAGGGACAGGGCCACAGATACGCAGTATTTT,CATRDRATDTQYF
TRBV5-4,TRBD1,NA,TRBJ1-2,TGTGCCAGCAGCTTGGGGGGACAGGGCGGTAAGAATGGCTACACCTTC,CASSLGGQGGKNGYTF
TRBV24-1,TRBD2,NA,TRBJ2-1,TGTGCCACCAGTGATTTGGGACTAGCTGGCGGAAATGAGCAGTTCTTC,CATSDLGLAGGNEQFF
TRBV15,NA,once,TRBJ1-3,TGTGCCACCAGCACCCACGGGGGTGGAAACACCATATATTTT,CATSTHGGGNTIYF
TRBV5-1,TRBD2,once,TRBJ2-5,TGCGCCAGCAGCTTGGACCTAGCGGGGGAAGTAGAGACCCAGTACTTC,CASSLDLAGEVETQYF
TRBV25-1,NA,NA,TRBJ2-7,TGTGCCGCGTCAGGGTATCACTACGAGCAGTACTTC,CAASGYHYEQYF
TRBV19,NA,NA,TRBJ2-2,TGTGCCTGCGGGACGCTCACCGGGGAGCTGTTTTTT,CACGTLTGELFF
TRBV5-1,NA,NA,TRBJ2-5,TGCGCCAGCAGCCCCGGGAACCAAGAGACCCAGTACTTC,CASSPGNQETQYF
TRBV24-1,NA,once,TRBJ2-2,TGTGCCACCAGTGATTTGTCGGGCCGGACAACGAACACCGGGGAGCTGTTTTTT,CATSDLSGRTTNTGELFF
TRBV12-5,NA,NA,TRBJ2-2,TGTGCTAGTGGTTTGGGACTCGACAGTTCCGGGGAGCTGTTTTTT,CASGLGLDSSGELFF
TRBV4-1,NA,NA,TRBJ1-2,TGCGCCAGCAGCCAGGAAAAGATCTCCGGACAGAAACATTATGGCTACACCTTC,CASSQEKISGQKHYGYTF
TRBV3-1/TRBV3-2,NA,once,TRBJ1-2,TGTGCCAGCAGCCAAGTGGGGGGGCCTAACTATGGCTACACCTTC,CASSQVGGPNYGYTF
TRBV28,TRBD1,NA,TRBJ1-5,TGTGCCAGCAGTCTCCAACCGGGACAGGGTTCAAGCCAGCCCCAGCATTTT,CASSLQPGQGSSQPQHF
TRBV11-2,NA,NA,TRBJ2-1,TGTGCCAGTAGACTAAGCCGGAAACAGAAAAATGAGCAGTTCTTC,CASRLSRKQKNEQFF
TRBV6-9,NA,NA,TRBJ1-6,TGTGCCAGCAGTTATCGCCCGGGACTCTATAATTCACCCCTCCACTTT,CASSYRPGLYNSPLHF
TRBV5-1,NA,NA,TRBJ2-1,TGCGCCAGCAGCCCCGGTGGTAGCGGCAATGAGCAGTTCTTC,CASSPGGSGNEQFF
TRBV3-1/TRBV3-2,TRBD1,NA,TRBJ1-2,TGTGCCAGCAGCTCCCGACAGGGTGTGGGCTACACCTTC,CASSSRQGVGYTF